Shown below are 32 T cell receptor beta chains from a single sample sequenced in a study of T cells in tuberculosis (dated by TCRdb to the late 2010s). The library came from the immunoSEQ multiplex PCR assay. TCRdb took this table from immuneACCESS and kept in-frame rearrangements with V and J called. Such tables lack part of the clones; where checked against another copy, unresolved V genes explain under half of the gap, and the rest is unexplained. The sample data list 29,000 or so clones, and over 90% of these were observed just once. The ten largest account for more than 4% of the sample. The sequencing sample was made of PBMCs. The receptors derive from a donor between 10 and 35 years old with latent tuberculosis or without tuberculosis infection.

The CDR3 region is CAYSTGTGYTGELFF. CDR3 sequence (DNA): TGTGCCTATTCTACGGGGACAGGATACACCGGGGAGCTGTTTTTT. The chain combines TRBV30 with TRBJ2-2; the match to TRBD1 covers 8 bases. Germline V gene lookup returns CDR1 GTSNPN and CDR2 SVGIG (reference sequence). V shed 7 bases, J shed 3 bases, and the junction held 10 bases outside the gene matches. The CDR3 is 15 amino acids.

This clone was observed a few times. The chain uses TRBV6-1 and TRBJ2-1; 11 bases match TRBD2. CDR3 length: 15 residues. With 6 bases clipped from V and 3 bases from J, the junction kept 4 bases outside the gene matches. The germline V gene encodes CDR1 MNHNS and CDR2 SASEGT. The DNA for the CDR3 is TGTGCCAGCAGGGAACTAGCGGGAGACTACAATGAGCAGTTCTTC. It is translated as CASRELAGDYNEQFF.

V gene TRBV27 combines with J gene TRBJ2-3; 12 bases match TRBD2. The J segment lost 14 bases and the V segment lost 5 bases, leaving 8 bases of the junction unmatched. The CDR3 covers 13 residues. Germline CDR1 and CDR2: MNHEY and SMNVEV (reference sequence). In DNA form, the CDR3 reads TGTGCCAGCAGTCCGACTAGCGGGGGACCGGGGTATTTT. Translation gives CASSPTSGGPGYF.

This CDR3 reads CASSLESSGGRETQYF. In DNA form, the CDR3 reads TGTGCCAGCAGCTTGGAAAGTAGCGGGGGGAGGGAGACCCAGTACTTC. This rearrangement joins TRBV5-4 to TRBJ2-5, with TRBD2 identical over 10 bases. V shed 0 bases and J 5 bases; nucleotides not matched to a gene: 7. The CDR3 sequence is 16 residues long. Germline V gene sequence: CDR1 SGHNT, CDR2 YYREEE (reference sequence).

Only one count was recorded for this clone. The rearrangement joins TRBV4-1 to TRBJ2-7; maybe TRBD1 (5 bases). This CDR3 is 15 amino acids long. The V gene's germline CDR1 is MGHRA and CDR2 YSYEKL. V shed 0 bases and J shed 0 bases, with 9 bases lying between them. CDR3 amino acids: CASSQDLQGSYEQYF. In nucleotides, the CDR3 is TGCGCCAGCAGCCAAGATCTGCAGGGCTCCTACGAGCAGTACTTC.

This sequence joins TRBV28 and TRBJ1-1, with a weak D call TRBD1 (6 bases). Trimming pared 5 bases from V and 11 bases from J, leaving 18 bases between. Germline CDR1 and CDR2: MDHEN and SYDVKM. The CDR3 is 13 amino acids. The CDR3 loop reads CASSIGGQLGAFF. DNA of the CDR3: TGTGCCAGCAGTATTGGTGGACAGCTAGGGGCTTTCTTT.

V is TRBV7-8 and J is TRBJ2-3; tentatively, D is TRBD1 (6 bases). Trimming took 2 bases from V and 0 from J, leaving 9 bases between them. This CDR3 comprises 15 residues. Germline V lookup: CDR1 SGHVS, CDR2 FQNEAQ. The CDR3 reads CASSLMTGSTDTQYF. DNA for the CDR3: TGTGCCAGCAGCTTAATGACAGGAAGCACAGATACGCAGTATTTT.

This clone has only one observation. The chain carries TRBV7-9 and TRBJ2-7; D might be TRBD2 (6 bases). V was pared by 5 bases and J by 6 bases, with 17 bases between. Germline V gives CDR1 SEHNR, CDR2 FQNEAQ (reference sequence). The CDR3 has 14 residues. CDR3: CASSPWGVGAEQYF. The CDR3 nucleotides are TGTGCCAGCAGCCCGTGGGGGGTAGGGGCCGAGCAGTACTTC.

This chain uses TRBV10-3 with TRBJ1-5; 10 bases are shared with TRBD1. In germline, CDR1 is ENHRY, CDR2 SYGVKD. V shed 2 bases and J 2 bases; nucleotides not matched to a gene: 12. The CDR3 is 19 amino acids. DNA of the CDR3: TGTGCCATCAGTGAGAAGGCGGGACAGGGGCGGTTTGGCAATCAGCCCCAGCATTTT. It codes for CAISEKAGQGRFGNQPQHF.

The chain employs TRBV28 and TRBJ2-7; D not resolved. The CDR3 contains 12 residues. Trimming stripped 3 bases from V and 4 bases from J, with 7 bases between. Germline V gene data show CDR1 as MDHEN and CDR2 as SYDVKM. The CDR3: CASSFIGYEQYF. The CDR3 nucleotides are TGTGCCAGCAGTTTTATCGGTTACGAGCAGTACTTC.

This clone was found once. The chain combines TRBV5-6 with TRBJ2-3; 12 bases line up with TRBD1. This CDR3 contains 17 residues. In germline, CDR1 is SGHDT, CDR2 YYEEEE. J was trimmed by 3 bases and V by 4 bases; bases with no gene match: 9. The CDR3 bases are TGTGCCAGCAGCCCATGGGGACAGGGGGCTTTTACAGATACGCAGTATTTT. Translated: CASSPWGQGAFTDTQYF. Complete variable domain (other parts from reference TRBV5-6 and TRBJ2-3): DAGVTQSPTHLIKTRGQQVTLRCSPKSGHDTVSWYQQALGQGPQFIFQYYEEEERQRGNFPDRFSGHQFPNYSSELNVNALLLGDSALYLCASSPWGQGAFTDTQYFGPGTRLTVL.

CDR3 nucleotide sequence: TGTGCCAGCATTTCAAACCGGGACAGCGGCTCTTATGGCTACACCTTC. This sequence encodes CASISNRDSGSYGYTF. The rearrangement joins TRBV28 to TRBJ1-2, with 7 bases matching TRBD1. The CDR3 length is 16 residues. Germline V gives CDR1 MDHEN, CDR2 SYDVKM. The V segment lost 7 bases and the J segment 5 bases; nucleotides outside the gene matches: 16.

J is TRBJ2-7 and V is TRBV2; D might be TRBD1 (5 bases). The CDR3 has 11 residues. Germline assignment: CDR1 SNHLY and CDR2 FYNNEI. With 6 bases removed from V and 7 bases from J, the gap between germline ends came to 10 bases. This chain's CDR3 is CASSRVEEQYF. The CDR3 coding sequence is TGTGCCAGCAGCAGGGTGGAAGAGCAGTACTTC.

The chain has TRBV9 and TRBJ2-7, with TRBD2 as a possible D gene (5 bases). Trimming left V 4 bases short and J 7 bases short, with 18 bases between. The CDR3 covers 14 residues. Germline V gene data show CDR1 as SGDLS and CDR2 as YYNGEE. CDR3 residues: CASSTGDVLGEQYF. The CDR3 DNA sequence: TGTGCCAGCAGCACCGGGGATGTGTTGGGGGAGCAGTACTTC.

The chain uses TRBV6-5 and TRBJ1-5; 9 bases are shared with TRBD1. The germline V gene encodes CDR1 MNHEY and CDR2 SVGAGI. The V and J ends lost 4 bases and 7 bases, in that order; junction bases with no gene match: 11. The CDR3 covers 16 residues. The CDR3 reads CASSSFPGQGYQPQHF. The CDR3 nucleotides are TGTGCCAGCAGTTCATTTCCGGGACAGGGATACCAGCCCCAGCATTTT.

This rearrangement joins TRBV19 to TRBJ2-1, with TRBD2 identical over 8 bases. The germline V gene encodes CDR1 LNHDA and CDR2 SQIVND (reference sequence). The CDR3 length is 17 residues. V gave up 1 base and J gave up 0 bases; unmatched junction bases: 5. This chain's CDR3 is CASSIARSGSSYNEQFF. CDR3 nucleotide sequence: TGTGCCAGTAGTATAGCCCGGAGCGGGAGCTCCTACAATGAGCAGTTCTTC. Supplemented by reference TRBV19 and TRBJ2-1, the full variable domain reads DGGITQSPKYLFRKEGQNVTLSCEQNLNHDAMYWYRQDPGQGLRLIYYSQIVNDFQKGDIAEGYSVSREKKESFPLTVTSAQKNPTAFYLCASSIARSGSSYNEQFFGPGTRLTVL.

The chain links TRBV29-1 to TRBJ1-1, with D possibly TRBD1 on 5 matching bases. The germline V and J ends were trimmed by 6 bases and 3 bases, with 17 bases remaining between them. Germline values: CDR1 SQVTM, CDR2 ANQGSEA. There are 14 residues in the CDR3. CDR3 sequence (DNA): TGCAGCGTGGACTACTGGGGGGGTGACACTGAAGCTTTCTTT. Its translation is CSVDYWGGDTEAFF.

V and J are TRBV6-6 and TRBJ1-2; 7 positions agree with TRBD1. CDR1 MNHNY and CDR2 SVGAGI come from the germline V gene (reference sequence). With 5 bases clipped from V and 10 bases from J, the junction kept 10 bases outside the gene matches. The CDR3 is made up of 13 amino acids. CDR3 amino acids: CASSQGQNRDYTF. As DNA, the CDR3 is TGTGCCAGCAGTCAGGGACAGAATAGAGACTACACCTTC.

The V and J genes are TRBV6-5 and TRBJ2-7; TRBD1 agrees at 9 bases. With V trimmed by 0 bases and J by 6 bases, 3 bases remained unmatched. CDR3 length equals 14 residues. Germline CDR1 reads MNHEY; CDR2 reads SVGAGI. In nucleotides, the CDR3 is TGTGCCAGCAGTTACTCGCGGACAGGGGCCGAGCAGTACTTC. It yields the protein CASSYSRTGAEQYF.

This clone was detected only a few times. V and J are TRBV4-2 and TRBJ1-5, with 10 positions matching TRBD1. This CDR3 has 16 residues. The junction had 7 bases not matched to a gene; V was cut back by 1 base and J by 7 bases. Germline V lookup: CDR1 LGHNA, CDR2 YNFKEQ. Here the CDR3 DNA reads TGTGCCAGCAGCCAAGTCCCGGGACAGGGGTACCAGCCCCAGCATTTT. It specifies CASSQVPGQGYQPQHF.

This chain uses TRBV19 with TRBJ1-5; TRBD1 is a possible D gene (6 bases). Germline CDR1 LNHDA, CDR2 SQIVND (reference sequence). The CDR3 is made up of 16 amino acids. V lost 5 bases and J lost 0, with 14 bases in between. CDR3 DNA: TGTGCCAGTAGTTTATACCCAGGGGATAGCAATCAGCCCCAGCATTTT. Amino acids: CASSLYPGDSNQPQHF.

The V and J genes are TRBV4-2 and TRBJ2-7; 9 nucleotides line up with TRBD2. Germline V gene lookup returns CDR1 LGHNA and CDR2 YNFKEQ. J gave up 6 bases and V 0 bases, and 3 bases lay outside the gene matches. CDR3 length: 14 residues. CDR3 DNA sequence: TGTGCCAGCAGCCAAGAGCTAGCGGGGCGCGAGCAGTACTTC. Translating gives CASSQELAGREQYF.

This clone was observed once. The chain combines TRBV19 with TRBJ2-3; 10 bases match TRBD2. There are 16 residues in the CDR3. Germline V gene lookup returns CDR1 LNHDA and CDR2 SQIVND (reference sequence). The junction had 10 bases not matched to a gene; V was cut back by 5 bases and J by 5 bases. The DNA for the CDR3 is TGTGCCAGTAGTGATCCAGGGGGACTAGCGTTAGATACGCAGTATTTT. Amino acids: CASSDPGGLALDTQYF.

The genes are TRBV7-9 and TRBJ1-1, with D maybe TRBD1 (6 bases). The V gene lost 4 bases and the J gene lost 7 bases, with 16 bases spanning the gap. The CDR3 is 14 amino acids. CDR1 SEHNR and CDR2 FQNEAQ come from the germline V gene (reference sequence). The CDR3 protein is CASSSRGHRLEAFF. The CDR3 nucleotides read TGTGCCAGCAGCTCAAGGGGACACCGCCTTGAAGCTTTCTTT. The full variable domain, its missing parts supplied by reference TRBV7-9 and TRBJ1-1, is DTGVSQNPRHKITKRGQNVTFRCDPISEHNRLYWYRQTLGQGPEFLTYFQNEAQLEKSRLLSDRFSAERPKGSFSTLEIQRTEQGDSAMYLCASSSRGHRLEAFFGQGTRLTVV.

About this clone itself: Other DNA sequences of this sample code for an identical CDR3. V gene TRBV18 combines with J gene TRBJ2-7, with D perhaps matching TRBD1 (6 bases). Germline V lookup: CDR1 KGHSH, CDR2 LQKENI. Trimming pared 0 bases from V and 4 bases from J, leaving 13 bases between. CDR3 size: 15 residues. The CDR3 reads CASSPPARGGYEQYF. CDR3 in DNA: TGTGCCAGCTCACCACCGGCCAGGGGTGGTTACGAGCAGTACTTC.

J is TRBJ2-1 and V is TRBV5-6; 10 nucleotides line up with TRBD2. The germline V gene encodes CDR1 SGHDT and CDR2 YYEEEE. V shed 1 base, J shed 15 bases, and the junction held 10 bases outside the gene matches. The length of the CDR3 is 14 residues. CDR3 protein: CASSLFGTSEFPFF. Here the CDR3 DNA reads TGTGCCAGCAGCTTGTTTGGGACTAGCGAATTCCCGTTCTTC.

This clone was observed once. The genes are TRBV7-9 and TRBJ1-2, with TRBD1 matching over 7 bases. V lost 5 bases, J lost 3 bases, and 6 bases stayed unmatched. The CDR3 consists of 14 residues. The V gene's germline CDR1 is SEHNR and CDR2 FQNEAQ (reference sequence). The CDR3 here is CASSLPGQYYGYTF. In DNA form, the CDR3 reads TGTGCCAGCAGCCTCCCGGGACAGTACTATGGCTACACCTTC.

The chain recombines TRBV4-2 with TRBJ2-7; D unclear. Between the trimmed V and J ends, which lost 1 base and 5 bases, there was a span of 6 bases. CDR3 size: 12 residues. CDR1 is LGHNA, CDR2 YNFKEQ, per germline. The CDR3 nucleotides are TGTGCCAGCAGCCAAGTCGTCCACGAGCAGTACTTC. Residues: CASSQVVHEQYF.

The V call is TRBV19, the J call TRBJ2-7, with TRBD1 matching 7 bases. Trimming cost V 5 bases and J 3 bases; bases outside gene matches: 4. The CDR3 spans 13 residues. CDR1 and CDR2 (germline): LNHDA, SQIVND (reference sequence). The CDR3 protein is CASSPGQRYEQYF. CDR3 bases: TGTGCCAGTAGTCCGGGACAGCGCTACGAGCAGTACTTC.

The chain couples TRBV28 to TRBJ2-7, with D perhaps matching TRBD2 (6 bases). The CDR3 length is 16 residues. The V end lost 5 bases, the J end lost 4 bases, and 21 bases lay between the germline ends. Looked up from germline, CDR1 is MDHEN and CDR2 is SYDVKM. DNA of the CDR3: TGTGCCAGCAGTCCCCGGGACTCCCGATTTGCGTACGAGCAGTACTTC. The encoded protein is CASSPRDSRFAYEQYF.

This rearrangement joins TRBV7-6 to TRBJ2-7; 8 bases align to TRBD1. V lost 2 bases and J lost 4; bases outside the gene matches: 4. CDR1 and CDR2 (germline): SGHVS, FNYEAQ. The CDR3 sequence is 14 residues long. CDR3 sequence (DNA): TGTGCCAGCAGCTTATCAGGACAGGGATACGAGCAGTACTTC. This sequence encodes CASSLSGQGYEQYF.

This clone appeared once. The rearrangement joins TRBV6-5 to TRBJ2-2, with D hard to call. V dropped 2 bases and J dropped 1 base, with 5 bases sitting between them. Looked up from germline, CDR1 is MNHEY and CDR2 is SVGAGI. The CDR3 has 14 residues. The CDR3 DNA is TGTGCCAGCAGTTACATCATGAACACCGGGGAGCTGTTTTTT. Translating gives CASSYIMNTGELFF.